These T cell receptor beta chains were read from a single sample in a study of cytomegalovirus exposure and HLA in healthy donors. Using immunoSEQ multiplex PCR, the repertoire was profiled, and TCRdb retains in-frame clones only, with some absent. The sample consists of some 140,000 clones, roughly three quarters of them appearing once. The sample consisted of PBMCs. The receptors derive from a man aged 25 to 45 in good health and CMV-seronegative. Each CDR3 is given with its conserved first and last residue. D genes are given only for firm matches. Not all rows give a size; the values are once, few, many and, for expanded clones, a class.

>TRBD1|TRBV19|TRBJ1-2|few
CASSFGTESNYGYTF
TGTGCCAGTAGTTTTGGGACAGAGTCTAACTATGGCTACACCTTC
>-|TRBV19|TRBJ2-1|-
CASSIDSGINYNEQFF
TGTGCCAGTAGTATAGATTCGGGGATTAACTACAATGAGCAGTTCTTC
>-|TRBV28|TRBJ1-2|-
CASSLVQNYGYTF
TGTGCCAGCAGTTTAGTCCAGAACTATGGCTACACCTTC
>-|TRBV28|TRBJ1-5|few
CASRETGYQPQHF
TGTGCCAGCAGGGAAACAGGGTATCAGCCCCAGCATTTT
>-|TRBV28|TRBJ2-7|-
CGCRGKGYEQYF
TGTGGCTGTCGGGGGAAGGGCTACGAGCAGTACTTC
>TRBD2|TRBV15|TRBJ2-7|-
CATSSRGGAHVEQYF
TGTGCCACCAGCAGCCGGGGGGGGGCCCATGTGGAGCAGTACTTC
>TRBD1|TRBV29-1|TRBJ1-1|few
CSVDRVVGNTEAFF
TGCAGCGTCGACAGGGTTGTGGGTAACACTGAAGCTTTCTTT
>-|TRBV4-3|TRBJ2-6|many
CASSQVGISGANVLTF
TGCGCCAGCAGCCAAGTGGGCATCTCTGGGGCCAACGTCCTGACTTTC
>-|TRBV19|TRBJ1-5|-
CASRGAGFGNQPQHF
TGTGCCAGCCGCGGAGCGGGGTTCGGCAATCAGCCCCAGCATTTT
>TRBD1|TRBV6-6|TRBJ2-7|once
CASSYVDRPYEQYF
TGTGCCAGCAGTTACGTGGACAGGCCGTACGAGCAGTACTTC
>TRBD1|TRBV4-2|TRBJ2-7|-
CASSQVSGQAYEQYF
TGTGCCAGCAGCCAAGTATCGGGACAGGCCTACGAGCAGTACTTC
>-|TRBV4-1|TRBJ2-5|-
CASSQVGAPETQYF
TGCGCCAGCAGCCAAGTAGGAGCGCCAGAGACCCAGTACTTC
>-|TRBV28|TRBJ1-2|-
CASSAYNLGKGYTF
TGTGCCAGCAGTGCGTATAATTTGGGCAAAGGCTACACCTTC
>-|TRBV11-3|TRBJ2-2|-
CASSLRGGTGELFF
TGTGCCAGCAGCTTAAGGGGGGGCACCGGGGAGCTGTTTTTT
>TRBD2|TRBV9|TRBJ2-7|-
CASSVTASGTYEQYF
TGTGCCAGCAGCGTGACGGCTAGCGGAACCTACGAGCAGTACTTC
>-|TRBV6-5|TRBJ1-2|once
CASSTRGLNYGYTF
TGTGCCAGCAGTACCAGGGGCCTAAACTATGGCTACACCTTC
>-|TRBV7-2|TRBJ1-4|few
CASSLVRGTNEKLFF
TGTGCCAGCAGCTTAGTACGGGGTACTAATGAAAAACTGTTTTTT
>-|TRBV19|TRBJ2-7|-
CASSLTGYEQYF
TGTGCCAGTAGCCTCACAGGGTACGAGCAGTACTTC
>-|TRBV4-2|TRBJ2-1|-
CASSQVAEYNEQFF
TGTGCCAGCAGCCAAGTAGCGGAGTACAATGAGCAGTTCTTC
>-|TRBV6-5|TRBJ1-3|-
CASRPQGSGNTIYF
TGTGCCAGCAGGCCACAGGGTTCGGGAAACACCATATATTTT
>TRBD2|TRBV25-1|TRBJ2-1|-
CASLPNGRGNEQFF
TGTGCCAGCCTGCCTAACGGGAGGGGGAATGAGCAGTTCTTC
>TRBD1|TRBV5-1|TRBJ1-4|-
CASRLGQGSEKLFF
TGCGCCAGCAGGCTGGGACAGGGGAGTGAAAAACTGTTTTTT
>TRBD1|TRBV15|TRBJ2-3|-
CATSTGQGGTDTQYF
TGTGCCACCAGCACGGGACAGGGGGGCACAGATACGCAGTATTTT
>TRBD1|TRBV4-2|TRBJ1-1|few
CASSQRDREGAFF
TGTGCCAGCAGCCAACGGGACAGGGAGGGGGCTTTCTTT
>-|TRBV6-5|TRBJ2-1|medium-sized
CASSRERIYNEQFF
TGTGCCAGCAGCCGAGAGCGAATCTACAATGAGCAGTTCTTC
>TRBD2|TRBV27|TRBJ2-1|-
CASSLLGAGGYYNEQFF
TGTGCCAGCAGTTTATTAGGAGCGGGAGGGTACTACAATGAGCAGTTCTTC
>-|TRBV7-9|TRBJ2-5|once
CASSSPIPQYF
TGTGCCAGCAGCTCCCCCATCCCCCAGTACTTC
>TRBD2|TRBV6-5|TRBJ2-7|-
CASSPGTRFSYEQYF
TGTGCCAGCAGTCCCGGGACTAGGTTCTCCTACGAGCAGTACTTC
>-|TRBV5-1|TRBJ2-5|-
CASTSLSAQETQYF
TGCGCCAGCACATCGCTTAGCGCGCAAGAGACCCAGTACTTC
>TRBD1|TRBV5-1|TRBJ2-7|-
CASSKETGTGSSYEQYF
TGCGCCAGCAGCAAAGAGACCGGGACAGGGTCCTCCTACGAGCAGTACTTC
>TRBD2|TRBV5-4|TRBJ2-3|once
CASSLDNLASGDTQYF
TGTGCCAGCAGCTTGGACAATCTGGCTAGCGGAGATACGCAGTATTTT
>TRBD2|TRBV5-1|TRBJ2-3|-
CASSPGGTDTQYF
TGCGCCAGCAGCCCGGGAGGGACAGATACGCAGTATTTT
>-|TRBV11-3|TRBJ1-1|-
CASSKTLNTEAFF
TGTGCCAGCAGCAAAACACTGAACACTGAAGCTTTCTTT
>-|TRBV28|TRBJ1-2|few
CAIQTTNYGYTF
TGTGCAATTCAGACAACTAACTATGGCTACACCTTC
>-|TRBV21-1|TRBJ1-5|-
CASSKTGTDQPQHF
TGTGCCAGCAGCAAGACAGGGACGGATCAGCCCCAGCATTTT
>TRBD1|TRBV5-8|TRBJ1-5|-
CASSRDRGAANQPQHF
TGTGCCAGCAGCCGGGACAGGGGAGCTGCCAATCAGCCCCAGCATTTT
>TRBD2|TRBV7-2|TRBJ2-3|once
CASSLRSGSVDTQYF
TGTGCCAGCAGCTTACGTAGCGGGAGTGTAGATACGCAGTATTTT
>TRBD1|TRBV5-5|TRBJ1-3|-
CASSLATGQGIDTIYF
TGTGCCAGCAGCCTCGCTACCGGACAGGGGATTGACACCATATATTTT
>TRBD1|TRBV19|TRBJ1-5|-
CASSNDRGSLLDQPQHF
TGTGCCAGTAGTAACGACAGGGGCTCCCTTTTGGATCAGCCCCAGCATTTT
>-|TRBV7-2|TRBJ1-1|-
CASSSAWGATEAFF
TGTGCCAGCAGCTCCGCTTGGGGAGCCACTGAAGCTTTCTTT
>-|TRBV6-6|TRBJ1-5|-
CASSPDSLSNQPQHF
TGTGCCAGCAGTCCGGACAGCCTAAGCAATCAGCCCCAGCATTTT
>TRBD2|TRBV27|TRBJ2-1|-
CASSSDAPSGRVEQFF
TGTGCCAGCAGTTCCGACGCACCTAGCGGGAGAGTTGAGCAGTTCTTC
>TRBD1|TRBV5-1|TRBJ2-1|-
CASSLTGGSYNEQFF
TGCGCCAGCAGCTTAACAGGGGGCTCTTACAATGAGCAGTTCTTC
>-|TRBV27|TRBJ1-4|-
CASSAVGNEKLFF
TGTGCCAGCAGTGCGGTGGGTAATGAAAAACTGTTTTTT
>TRBD1|TRBV7-2|TRBJ2-1|few
CASSDRGELAEEQFF
TGTGCCAGCAGCGACAGGGGGGAGTTGGCAGAGGAGCAGTTCTTC